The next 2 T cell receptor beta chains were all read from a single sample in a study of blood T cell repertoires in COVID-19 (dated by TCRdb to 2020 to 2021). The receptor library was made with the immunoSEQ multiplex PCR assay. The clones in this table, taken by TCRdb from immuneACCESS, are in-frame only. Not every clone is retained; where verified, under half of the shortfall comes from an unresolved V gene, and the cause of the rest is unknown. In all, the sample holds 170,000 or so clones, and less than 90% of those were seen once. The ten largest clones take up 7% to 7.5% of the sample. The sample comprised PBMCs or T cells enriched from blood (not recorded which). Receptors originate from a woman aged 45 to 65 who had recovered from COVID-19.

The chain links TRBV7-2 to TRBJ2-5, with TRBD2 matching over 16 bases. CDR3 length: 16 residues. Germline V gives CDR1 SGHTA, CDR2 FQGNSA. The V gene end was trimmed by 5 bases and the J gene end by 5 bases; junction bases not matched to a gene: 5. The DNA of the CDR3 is TGTGCCAGCAGCCTGGGGACTAGCGGGAGGGCGGAGACCCAGTACTTC. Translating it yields CASSLGTSGRAETQYF. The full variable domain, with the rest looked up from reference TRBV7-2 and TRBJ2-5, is GAGVSQSPSNKVTEKGKDVELRCDPISGHTALYWYRQSLGQGLEFLIYFQGNSAPDKSGLPSDRFSAERTGGSVSTLTIQRTQQEDSAVYLCASSLGTSGRAETQYFGPGTRLLVL.

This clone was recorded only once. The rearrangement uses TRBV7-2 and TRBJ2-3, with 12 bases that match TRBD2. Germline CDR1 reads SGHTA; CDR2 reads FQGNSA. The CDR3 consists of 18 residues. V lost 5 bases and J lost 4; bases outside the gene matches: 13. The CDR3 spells CASSGPPRASGRADTQYF. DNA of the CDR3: TGTGCCAGCAGCGGTCCCCCCCGGGCTAGCGGGAGGGCAGATACGCAGTATTTT.